This TCR beta chain was found in a study of blood T cell repertoires in COVID-19. Study as a whole: Acute and convalescent COVID-19 samples came from the United States, Italy and Spain.

The CDR3 extends over 14 amino acids. Looked up from germline, CDR1 is SGHNT and CDR2 is YYREEE (reference sequence). V lost 0 bases and J 3 bases, leaving 10 bases between the germline ends. The data were produced by immunoSEQ multiplex PCR, yet TCRdb's version contains in-frame clones alone and is incomplete. The profile covers about 100,000 clones, with about 88% appearing a single time and about 1.8% taken by the ten largest. The sequencing input was peripheral blood. This sequence originates from a man older than 75 with acute or convalescent COVID-19. V and J are TRBV5-4 and TRBJ2-7; D is ambiguous. Written as DNA, the CDR3 is TGTGCCAGCAGCTTGGGGCTAGGCGGCTACGAGCAGTACTTC. Translated, it gives CASSLGLGGYEQYF.